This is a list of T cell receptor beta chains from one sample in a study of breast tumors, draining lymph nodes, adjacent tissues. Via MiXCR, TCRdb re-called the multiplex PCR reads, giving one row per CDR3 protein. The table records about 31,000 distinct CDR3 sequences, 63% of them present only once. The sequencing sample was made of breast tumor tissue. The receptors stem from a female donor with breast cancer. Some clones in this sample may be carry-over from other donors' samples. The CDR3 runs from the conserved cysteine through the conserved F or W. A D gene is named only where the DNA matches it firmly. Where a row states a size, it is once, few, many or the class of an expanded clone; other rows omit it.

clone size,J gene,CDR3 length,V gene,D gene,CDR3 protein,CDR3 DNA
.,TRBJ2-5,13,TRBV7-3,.,CASSLSGGGTQYF,TGTGCCAGCAGCTTATCGGGCGGTGGGACCCAGTACTTC
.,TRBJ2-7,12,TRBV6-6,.,CAGGVSSYEQYF,TGTGCCGGAGGGGTTTCCTCCTACGAGCAGTACTTC
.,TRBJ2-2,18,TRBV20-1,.,CSARSYAIRGLGTGELFF,TGCAGTGCTAGAAGTTACGCAATACGGGGTCTCGGTACCGGGGAGCTGTTTTTT
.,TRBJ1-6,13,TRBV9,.,CASSVGRNSPLHF,TGTGCCAGCAGCGTGGGACGGAATTCACCCCTCCACTTT
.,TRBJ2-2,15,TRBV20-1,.,CSAPKASGDTGEQFF,TGCAGCGCTCCTAAGGCTAGTGGAGACACCGGGGAGCAGTTTTTT
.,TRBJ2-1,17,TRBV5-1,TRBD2,CASLGTSVGGRYNEQFF,TGCGCCAGCCTCGGGACTAGCGTAGGGGGACGGTACAATGAGCAGTTCTTC
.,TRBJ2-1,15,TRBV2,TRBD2,CASSWTSGPYNEQFF,TGTGCCAGCAGTTGGACTAGCGGGCCATACAATGAGCAGTTCTTC
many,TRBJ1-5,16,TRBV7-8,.,CASSPRPWAGNQPQHF,TGTGCCAGCAGCCCCCGTCCGTGGGCCGGCAATCAGCCCCAGCATTTT
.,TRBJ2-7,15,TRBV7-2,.,CASSPRIAASYEQYF,TGTGCCAGCAGCCCCAGGATAGCGGCTTCTTACGAGCAGTACTTC
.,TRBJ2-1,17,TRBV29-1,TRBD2,CSVEGLAGQLSYNEQFF,TGCAGCGTTGAAGGCCTAGCGGGGCAACTTTCCTACAATGAGCAGTTCTTC
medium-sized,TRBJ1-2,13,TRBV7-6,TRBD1,CASSMQGAVGYTF,TGTGCCAGCAGCATGCAGGGGGCGGTTGGCTACACCTTC
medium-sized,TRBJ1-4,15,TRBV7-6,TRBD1,CASSVGQAGVEKLFF,TGTGCCAGCAGCGTAGGACAGGCTGGAGTAGAAAAACTGTTTTTT
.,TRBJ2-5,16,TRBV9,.,CASSARADTNQETQYF,TGTGCCAGCAGCGCCCGAGCGGACACAAATCAAGAGACCCAGTACTTC
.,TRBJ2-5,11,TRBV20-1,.,CSAQHQETQYF,TGCAGTGCCCAGCACCAAGAGACCCAGTACTTC
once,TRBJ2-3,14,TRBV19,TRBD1,CASSGTGFADTQYF,TGTGCCAGTAGCGGGACAGGGTTCGCAGATACGCAGTATTTT
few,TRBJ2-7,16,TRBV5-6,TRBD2,CASRPTSGRLNYEQYF,TGTGCCAGCAGGCCCACTAGCGGGAGGCTCAACTACGAGCAGTACTTC
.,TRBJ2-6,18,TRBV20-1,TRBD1,CSAGGRDRITSGANALTF,TGCAGTGCTGGAGGCCGGGACAGGATTACCTCTGGGGCCAACGCCCTGACTTTC
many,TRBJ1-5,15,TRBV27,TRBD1,CASSLGQGSNQPQHF,TGTGCCAGCAGTTTAGGACAGGGGAGCAATCAGCCCCAGCATTTT
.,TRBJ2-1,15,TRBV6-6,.,CASSYRAGSYNEQFF,TGTGCCAGCAGTTACAGGGCAGGGTCATACAATGAGCAGTTCTTC
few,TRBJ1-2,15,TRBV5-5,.,CASSLGLSPNYGYTF,TGTGCCAGCAGCTTGGGGTTATCCCCTAACTATGGCTACACCTTC
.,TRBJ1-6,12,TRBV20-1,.,CSPLTGDSPLHF,TGCAGTCCCTTGACGGGGGACTCACCCCTCCACTTT
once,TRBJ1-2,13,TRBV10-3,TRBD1,CASSRTGGDGYTF,TGTGCCAGCAGTAGGACAGGGGGCGATGGCTACACCTTC
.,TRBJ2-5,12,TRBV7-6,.,CASSSLYKTQYF,TGTGCCAGCAGCTCTCTTTACAAGACCCAGTACTTC
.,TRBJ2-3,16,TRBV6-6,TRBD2,CASSHRTSGGADTQYF,TGTGCCAGCAGTCACCGTACTAGCGGGGGGGCAGATACGCAGTATTTT
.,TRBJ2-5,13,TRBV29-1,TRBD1,CSVGQTSQETQYF,TGCAGCGTGGGACAGACCAGCCAAGAGACCCAGTACTTC
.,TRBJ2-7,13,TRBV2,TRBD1,CASSRQGVYEQYF,TGTGCCAGCAGTAGACAGGGGGTCTACGAGCAGTACTTC
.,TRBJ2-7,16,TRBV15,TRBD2,CATSRMGTSGIAEQYF,TGTGCCACCAGCAGAATGGGGACTAGCGGGATTGCCGAGCAGTACTTC
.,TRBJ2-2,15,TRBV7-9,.,CASSLVRGLGGELFF,TGTGCCAGCAGCTTAGTAAGAGGGCTTGGCGGGGAGCTGTTTTTT
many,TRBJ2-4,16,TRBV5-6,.,CASSLNMGSLESTQYF,TGTGCCAGCAGCTTGAATATGGGATCGCTTGAGTCTACTCAGTACTTC
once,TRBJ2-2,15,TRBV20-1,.,CSVRDSRANTGELFF,TGCAGTGTCAGAGATTCACGGGCGAACACCGGGGAGCTGTTTTTT
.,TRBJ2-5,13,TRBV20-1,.,CSASRTVQETQYF,TGCAGTGCTAGTCGGACAGTCCAAGAGACCCAGTACTTC
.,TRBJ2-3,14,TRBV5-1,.,CASSPGTGSDTQYF,TGCGCCAGCAGCCCCGGGACGGGTTCAGATACGCAGTATTTT
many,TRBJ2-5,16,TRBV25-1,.,CASSESVGLGGETQYF,TGTGCCAGCAGTGAAAGTGTTGGACTAGGGGGGGAGACCCAGTACTTC
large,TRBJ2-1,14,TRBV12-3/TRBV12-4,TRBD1,CASSVAGGYNEQFF,TGTGCCAGCAGTGTAGCAGGGGGCTACAATGAGCAGTTCTTC
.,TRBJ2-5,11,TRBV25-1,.,CASRDLKAQYF,TGTGCCAGCAGGGACCTGAAGGCCCAGTACTTC
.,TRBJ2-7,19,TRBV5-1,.,CASSIYLCSAVVALGEQYF,.
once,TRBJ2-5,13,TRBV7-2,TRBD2,CASRLAGEETQYF,TGTGCCAGCAGGTTAGCGGGAGAAGAGACCCAGTACTTC
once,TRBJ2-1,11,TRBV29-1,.,CSGVSYNEQFF,TGCAGCGGTGTATCCTACAATGAGCAGTTCTTC
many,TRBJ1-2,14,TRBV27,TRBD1,CASSPQGGNYGYTF,TGTGCCAGCAGTCCTCAGGGGGGAAACTATGGCTACACCTTC
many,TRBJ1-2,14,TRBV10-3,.,CAIRGSNGQYGYTF,TGTGCCATCAGGGGGTCAAACGGACAGTATGGCTACACCTTC
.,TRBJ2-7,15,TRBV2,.,CASSEIGHLTYEQYF,TGTGCCAGCAGTGAAATAGGGCACCTCACCTACGAGCAGTACTTC
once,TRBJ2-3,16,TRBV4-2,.,CASSQDLQGNYNEQYF,TGTGCCAGCAGCCAAGATCTCCAGGGTAACTACAATGAGCAGTATTTT